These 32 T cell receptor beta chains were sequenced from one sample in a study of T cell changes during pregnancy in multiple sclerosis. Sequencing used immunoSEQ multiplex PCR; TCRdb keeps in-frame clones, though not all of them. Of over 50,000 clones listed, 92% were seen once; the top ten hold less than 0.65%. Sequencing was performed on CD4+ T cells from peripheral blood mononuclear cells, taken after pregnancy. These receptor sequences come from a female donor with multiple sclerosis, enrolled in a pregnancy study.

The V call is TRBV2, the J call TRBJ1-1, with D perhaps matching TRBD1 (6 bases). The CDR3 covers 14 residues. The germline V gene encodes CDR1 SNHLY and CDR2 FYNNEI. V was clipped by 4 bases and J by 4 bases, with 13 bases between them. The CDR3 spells CASSGTQGGTEAFF. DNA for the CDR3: TGTGCCAGCAGTGGAACACAGGGTGGCACTGAAGCTTTCTTT. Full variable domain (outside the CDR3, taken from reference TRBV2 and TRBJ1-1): EPEVTQTPSHQVTQMGQEVILRCVPISNHLYFYWYRQILGQKVEFLVSFYNNEISEKSEIFDDQFSVERPDGSNFTLKIRSTKLEDSAMYFCASSGTQGGTEAFFGQGTRLTVV.

CDR3 nucleotide sequence: TGCGCCAGCAGCCAATCGACTAGCAGCCCAACAGATACGCAGTATTTT. This gives the protein CASSQSTSSPTDTQYF. This chain joins TRBV4-3 and TRBJ2-3; 7 nucleotides line up with TRBD2. This CDR3 has 16 residues. From germline, CDR1 is LGHNA and CDR2 YSLEER. Trimming cost V 2 bases and J 3 bases; bases outside gene matches: 8.

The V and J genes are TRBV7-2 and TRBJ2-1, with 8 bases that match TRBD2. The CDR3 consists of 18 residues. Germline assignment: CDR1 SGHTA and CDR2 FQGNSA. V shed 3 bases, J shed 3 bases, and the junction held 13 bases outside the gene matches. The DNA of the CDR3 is TGTGCCAGCAGCTTTATTATCGGGAGGGTAGGGGACTACAATGAGCAGTTCTTC. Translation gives CASSFIIGRVGDYNEQFF. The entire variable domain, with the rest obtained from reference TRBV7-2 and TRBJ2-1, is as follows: GAGVSQSPSNKVTEKGKDVELRCDPISGHTALYWYRQSLGQGLEFLIYFQGNSAPDKSGLPSDRFSAERTGGSVSTLTIQRTQQEDSAVYLCASSFIIGRVGDYNEQFFGPGTRLTVL.

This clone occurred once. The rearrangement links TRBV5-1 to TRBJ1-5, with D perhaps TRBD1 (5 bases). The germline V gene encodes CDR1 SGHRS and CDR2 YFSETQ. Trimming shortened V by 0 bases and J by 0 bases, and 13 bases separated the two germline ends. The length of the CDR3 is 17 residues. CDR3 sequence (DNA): TGCGCCAGCAGCTTGGTAATCACAGGCAATAGCAATCAGCCCCAGCATTTT. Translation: CASSLVITGNSNQPQHF. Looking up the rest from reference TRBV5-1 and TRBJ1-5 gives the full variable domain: KAGVTQTPRYLIKTRGQQVTLSCSPISGHRSVSWYQQTPGQGLQFLFEYFSETQRNKGNFPGRFSGRQFSNSRSEMNVSTLELGDSALYLCASSLVITGNSNQPQHFGDGTRLSIL.

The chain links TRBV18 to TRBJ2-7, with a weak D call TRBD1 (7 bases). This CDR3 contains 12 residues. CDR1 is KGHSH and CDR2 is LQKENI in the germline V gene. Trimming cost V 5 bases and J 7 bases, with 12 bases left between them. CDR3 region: CASSARGEEQYF. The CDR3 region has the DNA TGTGCCAGCTCAGCCAGGGGGGAAGAGCAGTACTTC. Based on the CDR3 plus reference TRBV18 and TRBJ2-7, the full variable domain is NAGVMQNPRHLVRRRGQEARLRCSPMKGHSHVYWYRQLPEEGLKFMVYLQKENIIDESGMPKERFSAEFPKEGPSILRIQQVVRGDSAAYFCASSARGEEQYFGPGTRLTVT.

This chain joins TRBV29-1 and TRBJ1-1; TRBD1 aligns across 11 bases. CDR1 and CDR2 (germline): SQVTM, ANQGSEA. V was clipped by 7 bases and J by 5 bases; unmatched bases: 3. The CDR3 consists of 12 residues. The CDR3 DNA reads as TGCAGCGGTGGGACAGGGGGTACTGAAGCTTTCTTT. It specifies CSGGTGGTEAFF. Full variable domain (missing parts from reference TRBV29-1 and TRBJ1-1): SAVISQKPSRDICQRGTSLTIQCQVDSQVTMMFWYRQQPGQSLTLIATANQGSEATYESGFVIDKFPISRPNLTFSTLTVSNMSPEDSSIYLCSGGTGGTEAFFGQGTRLTVV.

The CDR3, as DNA: TGCGCCAGCAGCCAATTTAGGGGCAGTTCCTCTGGAAACACCATATATTTT. It encodes CASSQFRGSSSGNTIYF. The chain links TRBV4-1 to TRBJ1-3; D is perhaps TRBD1 (5 bases). Germline CDR1 is MGHRA and CDR2 is YSYEKL. CDR3 length: 17 amino acids. V gave up 2 bases and J gave up 0 bases, with 14 bases separating them.

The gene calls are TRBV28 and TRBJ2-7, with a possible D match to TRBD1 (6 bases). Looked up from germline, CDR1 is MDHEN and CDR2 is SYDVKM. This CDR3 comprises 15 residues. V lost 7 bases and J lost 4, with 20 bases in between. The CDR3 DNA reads TGTGCCAGCAACCCCGGAGTAGGACAGAAGTACGAGCAGTACTTC. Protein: CASNPGVGQKYEQYF.

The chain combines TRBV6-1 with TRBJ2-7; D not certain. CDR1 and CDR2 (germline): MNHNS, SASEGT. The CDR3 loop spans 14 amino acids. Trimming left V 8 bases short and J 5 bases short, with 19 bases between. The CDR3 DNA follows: TGTGCCAGCGGCTCGCGGCCCTCGGCACACGAGCAGTACTTC. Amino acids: CASGSRPSAHEQYF.

The CDR3 bases are TGTGCCAGCAGCGGGGGGGGTCTGAACACTGAAGCTTTCTTT. Its protein is CASSGGGLNTEAFF. The chain links TRBV6-5 to TRBJ1-1; a weak D match, TRBD1 (5 bases). Per the germline V gene, CDR1 is MNHEY and CDR2 is SVGAGI. The CDR3 loop spans 14 amino acids. V gave up 6 bases and J gave up 0 bases, with 11 bases separating them.

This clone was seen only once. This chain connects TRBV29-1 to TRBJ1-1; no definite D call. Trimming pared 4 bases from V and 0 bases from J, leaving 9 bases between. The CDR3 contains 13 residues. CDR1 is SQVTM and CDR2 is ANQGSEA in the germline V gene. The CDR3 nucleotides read TGCAGCGTTGGTTCCATCATGAACACTGAAGCTTTCTTT. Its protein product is CSVGSIMNTEAFF.

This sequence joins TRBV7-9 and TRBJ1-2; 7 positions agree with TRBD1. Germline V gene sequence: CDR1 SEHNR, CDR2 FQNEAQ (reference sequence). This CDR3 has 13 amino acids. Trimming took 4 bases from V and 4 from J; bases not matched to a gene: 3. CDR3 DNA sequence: TGTGCCAGCAGCTACCGGACAGGCTATGGCTACACCTTC. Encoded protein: CASSYRTGYGYTF.

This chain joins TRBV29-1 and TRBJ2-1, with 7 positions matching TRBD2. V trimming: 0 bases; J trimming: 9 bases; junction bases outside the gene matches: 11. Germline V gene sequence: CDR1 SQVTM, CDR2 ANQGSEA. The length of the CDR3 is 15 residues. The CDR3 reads CSVEESWTSSREQFF. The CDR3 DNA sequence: TGCAGCGTTGAAGAATCCTGGACTAGTTCTCGTGAGCAGTTCTTC.

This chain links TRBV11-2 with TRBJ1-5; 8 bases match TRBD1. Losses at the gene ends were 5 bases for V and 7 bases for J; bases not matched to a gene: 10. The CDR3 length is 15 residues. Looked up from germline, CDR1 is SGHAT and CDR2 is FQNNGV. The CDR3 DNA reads TGTGCCAGCAGCGGTCCCAGGGGGCAGGGACAGCCCCAGCATTTT. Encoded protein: CASSGPRGQGQPQHF.

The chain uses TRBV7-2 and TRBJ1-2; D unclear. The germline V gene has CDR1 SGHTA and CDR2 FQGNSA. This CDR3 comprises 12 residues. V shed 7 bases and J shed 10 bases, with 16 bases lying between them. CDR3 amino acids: CASKRVAGDYTF. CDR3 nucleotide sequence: TGTGCCAGCAAACGGGTTGCTGGCGACTACACCTTC.

CDR3 region: CASSSPPGGGWGTEAFF. The CDR3 DNA sequence: TGTGCCAGCAGTTCGCCCCCCGGGGGGGGGTGGGGCACTGAAGCTTTCTTT. V gene TRBV28 combines with J gene TRBJ1-1; a weak D match, TRBD1 (5 bases). The V end was cut by 4 bases, the J end by 4 bases, with 22 bases between. Germline loops: CDR1 MDHEN, CDR2 SYDVKM. CDR3 length: 17 residues.

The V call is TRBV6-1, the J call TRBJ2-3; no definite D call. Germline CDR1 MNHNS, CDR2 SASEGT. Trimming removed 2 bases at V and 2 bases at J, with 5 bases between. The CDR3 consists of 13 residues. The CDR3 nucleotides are TGTGCCAGCAGTGAATGGGCCACAGATACGCAGTATTTT. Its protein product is CASSEWATDTQYF.

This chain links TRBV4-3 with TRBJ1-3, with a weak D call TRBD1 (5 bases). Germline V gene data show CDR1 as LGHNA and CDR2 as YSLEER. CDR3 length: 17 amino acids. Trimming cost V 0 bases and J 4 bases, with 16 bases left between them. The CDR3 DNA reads TGCGCCAGCAGCCAAGATCTTTACCGGCGACAGGGAAACACCATATATTTT. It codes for CASSQDLYRRQGNTIYF.

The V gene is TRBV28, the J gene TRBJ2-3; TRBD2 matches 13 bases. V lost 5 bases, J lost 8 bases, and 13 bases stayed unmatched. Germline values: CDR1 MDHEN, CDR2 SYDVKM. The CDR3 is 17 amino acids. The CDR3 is CASSALLLAGGPGTQYF. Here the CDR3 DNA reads TGTGCCAGCAGTGCCCTCTTACTAGCGGGAGGGCCAGGTACGCAGTATTTT.

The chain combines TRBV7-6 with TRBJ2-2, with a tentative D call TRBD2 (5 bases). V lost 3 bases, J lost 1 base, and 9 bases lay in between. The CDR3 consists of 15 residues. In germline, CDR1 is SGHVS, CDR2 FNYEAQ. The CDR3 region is CASSLRSGNTGELFF. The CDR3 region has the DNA TGTGCCAGCAGCTTGCGGAGCGGGAACACCGGGGAGCTGTTTTTT. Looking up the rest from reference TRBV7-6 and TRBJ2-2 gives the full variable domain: GAGVSQSPRYKVTKRGQDVALRCDPISGHVSLYWYRQALGQGPEFLTYFNYEAQQDKSGLPNDRFSAERPEGSISTLTIQRTEQRDSAMYRCASSLRSGNTGELFFGEGSRLTVL.

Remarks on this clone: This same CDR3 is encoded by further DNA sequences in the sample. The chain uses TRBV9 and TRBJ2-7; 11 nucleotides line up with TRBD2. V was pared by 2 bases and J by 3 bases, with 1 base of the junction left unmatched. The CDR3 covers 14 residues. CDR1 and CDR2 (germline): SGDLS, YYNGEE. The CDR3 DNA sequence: TGTGCCAGCAGCGTTGGACTAGCGGGCTACGAGCAGTACTTC. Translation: CASSVGLAGYEQYF.

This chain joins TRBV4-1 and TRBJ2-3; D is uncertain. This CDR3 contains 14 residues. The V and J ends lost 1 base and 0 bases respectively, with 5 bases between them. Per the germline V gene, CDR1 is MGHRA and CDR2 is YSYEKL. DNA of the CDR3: TGCGCCAGCAGCCAAGTTTCGAGCACAGATACGCAGTATTTT. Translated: CASSQVSSTDTQYF.

As DNA, the CDR3 is TGTGCCAGCAGTGAAGCGCGAAGTCGACTAGCGGACCACACAGATACGCAGTATTTT. Its protein is CASSEARSRLADHTDTQYF. The chain combines TRBV2 with TRBJ2-3; TRBD2 aligns across 9 bases. The CDR3 runs to 19 residues. Germline CDR1 SNHLY, CDR2 FYNNEI. Unmatched junction bases numbered 12, after V lost 0 bases and J lost 2 bases.

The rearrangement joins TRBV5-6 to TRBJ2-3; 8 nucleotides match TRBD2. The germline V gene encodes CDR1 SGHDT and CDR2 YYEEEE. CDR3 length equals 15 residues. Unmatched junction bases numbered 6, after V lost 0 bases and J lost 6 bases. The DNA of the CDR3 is TGTGCCAGCAGCTTGGGAGCTAGCGGGTCGGATACGCAGTATTTT. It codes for CASSLGASGSDTQYF.

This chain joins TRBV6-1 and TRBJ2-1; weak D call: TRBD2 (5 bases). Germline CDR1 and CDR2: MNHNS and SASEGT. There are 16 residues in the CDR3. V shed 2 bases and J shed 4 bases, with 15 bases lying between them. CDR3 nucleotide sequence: TGTGCCAGCAGTGAATCACTGAGCGGTTTTTACAATGAGCAGTTCTTC. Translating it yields CASSESLSGFYNEQFF.

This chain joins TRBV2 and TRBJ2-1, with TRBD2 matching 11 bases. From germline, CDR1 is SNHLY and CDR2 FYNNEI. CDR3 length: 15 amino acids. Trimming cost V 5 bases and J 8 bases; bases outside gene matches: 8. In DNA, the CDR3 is TGTGCCAGCAGTCCCCCTACTAGCGGGGGTTATGAGCAGTTCTTC. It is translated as CASSPPTSGGYEQFF.

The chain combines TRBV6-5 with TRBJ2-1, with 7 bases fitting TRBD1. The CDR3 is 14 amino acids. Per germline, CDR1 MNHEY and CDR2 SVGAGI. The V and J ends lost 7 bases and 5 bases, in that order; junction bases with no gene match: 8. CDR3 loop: CASNRGGTDNEQFF. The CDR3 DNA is TGTGCCAGCAATAGGGGTGGGACAGACAATGAGCAGTTCTTC.

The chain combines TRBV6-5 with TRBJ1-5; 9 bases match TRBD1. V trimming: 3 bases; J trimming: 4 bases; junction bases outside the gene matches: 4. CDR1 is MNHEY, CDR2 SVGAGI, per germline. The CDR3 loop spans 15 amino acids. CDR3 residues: CASSYGTGLNQPQHF. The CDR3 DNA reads TGTGCCAGCAGTTATGGGACAGGGTTAAATCAGCCCCAGCATTTT.

CDR3 nucleotides: TGTGCCAGCAGCGGGACTAGCGGGCGAGCCGGGGAGCTGTTTTTT. Protein sequence: CASSGTSGRAGELFF. This chain links TRBV9 with TRBJ2-2; 11 nucleotides line up with TRBD2. V was pared by 3 bases and J by 6 bases, with 4 bases of the junction left unmatched. The CDR3 is 15 residues long. Germline V gene data show CDR1 as SGDLS and CDR2 as YYNGEE.

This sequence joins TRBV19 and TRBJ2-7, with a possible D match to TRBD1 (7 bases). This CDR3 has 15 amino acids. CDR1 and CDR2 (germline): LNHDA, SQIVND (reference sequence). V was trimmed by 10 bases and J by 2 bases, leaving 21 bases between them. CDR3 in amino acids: CATKPGGGRPYEQYF. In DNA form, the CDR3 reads TGTGCCACCAAACCAGGGGGAGGCCGTCCCTACGAGCAGTACTTC.

The CDR3 is CASSFLAGVSNEQFF. As DNA, the CDR3 is TGCGCCAGCAGCTTTCTAGCGGGAGTTAGCAATGAGCAGTTCTTC. The chain carries TRBV5-1 and TRBJ2-1; 10 nucleotides align to TRBD2. The CDR3 is made up of 15 amino acids. The germline V gene has CDR1 SGHRS and CDR2 YFSETQ. V gave up 2 bases and J gave up 6 bases; unmatched junction bases: 5. The variable domain in full, completed from reference TRBV5-1 and TRBJ2-1, reads KAGVTQTPRYLIKTRGQQVTLSCSPISGHRSVSWYQQTPGQGLQFLFEYFSETQRNKGNFPGRFSGRQFSNSRSEMNVSTLELGDSALYLCASSFLAGVSNEQFFGPGTRLTVL.

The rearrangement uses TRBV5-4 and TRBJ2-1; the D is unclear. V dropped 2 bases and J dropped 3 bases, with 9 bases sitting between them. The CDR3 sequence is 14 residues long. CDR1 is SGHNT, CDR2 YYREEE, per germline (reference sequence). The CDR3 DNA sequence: TGTGCCAGCAGCTTCTGGCGGAGCTACAATGAGCAGTTCTTC. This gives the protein CASSFWRSYNEQFF.